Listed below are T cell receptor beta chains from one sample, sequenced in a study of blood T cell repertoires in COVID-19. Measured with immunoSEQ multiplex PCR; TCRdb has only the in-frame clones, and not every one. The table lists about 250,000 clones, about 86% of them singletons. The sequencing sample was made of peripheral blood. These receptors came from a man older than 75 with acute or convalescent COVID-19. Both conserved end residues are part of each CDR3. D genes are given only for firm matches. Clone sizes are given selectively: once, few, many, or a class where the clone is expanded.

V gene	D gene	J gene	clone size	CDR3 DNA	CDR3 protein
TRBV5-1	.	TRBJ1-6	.	TGCGCCAGCAGCGGCGAGGGGGGGAGTGATTCACCCCTCCACTTT	CASSGEGGSDSPLHF
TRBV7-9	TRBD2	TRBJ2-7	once	TGTGCCAGCAGCCCCCGGACTAGCGGGAGGGGCGAGCAGTACTTC	CASSPRTSGRGEQYF
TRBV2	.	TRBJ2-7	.	TGTGCCAGCAGCGACAGGTTGGTCACCTCCTACGAGCAGTACTTC	CASSDRLVTSYEQYF
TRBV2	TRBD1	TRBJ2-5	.	TGTGCCAGCAGCCGGGACAGGGTCCAAGAGACCCAGTACTTC	CASSRDRVQETQYF
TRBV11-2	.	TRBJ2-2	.	TGTGCCAGCAGCTTAACGAGGAGCGGGGAGCTGTTTTTT	CASSLTRSGELFF
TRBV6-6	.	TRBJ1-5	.	TGTGCCAGCACAGGGAGGGAGCAGCCCCAGCATTTT	CASTGREQPQHF
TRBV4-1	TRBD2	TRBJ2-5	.	TGCGCCAGCAGCCAAGATCGTACTAGCGGTAGCCAAGAGACCCAGTACTTC	CASSQDRTSGSQETQYF
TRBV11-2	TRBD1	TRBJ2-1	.	TGTGCCAGCAGCTCAGGGGGCAGCTCCTACAATGAGCAGTTCTTC	CASSSGGSSYNEQFF
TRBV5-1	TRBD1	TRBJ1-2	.	TGCGCCAGCAGCCCACGGCAGGGGGCAAATGGCTACACCTTC	CASSPRQGANGYTF
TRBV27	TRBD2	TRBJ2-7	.	TGTGCCAGCAGTCGACTAGCGGGAGCTCACGAGCAGTACTTC	CASSRLAGAHEQYF